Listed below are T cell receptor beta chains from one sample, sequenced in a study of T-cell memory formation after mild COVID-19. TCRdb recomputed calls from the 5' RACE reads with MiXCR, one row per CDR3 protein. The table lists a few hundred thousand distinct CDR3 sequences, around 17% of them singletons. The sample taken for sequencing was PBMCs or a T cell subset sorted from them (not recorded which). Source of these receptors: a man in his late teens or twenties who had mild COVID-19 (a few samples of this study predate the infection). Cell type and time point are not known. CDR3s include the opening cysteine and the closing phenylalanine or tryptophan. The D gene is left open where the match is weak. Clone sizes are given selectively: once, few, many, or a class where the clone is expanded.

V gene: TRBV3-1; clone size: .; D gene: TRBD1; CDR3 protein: CASSQDDRVTDTQYF
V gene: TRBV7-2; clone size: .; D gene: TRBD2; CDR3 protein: CASSLAPSGGTHTDTQYF
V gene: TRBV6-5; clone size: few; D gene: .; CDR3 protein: CASSYRGGGVEQFF
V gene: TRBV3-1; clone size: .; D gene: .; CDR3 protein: CASSPAAGYGYTF
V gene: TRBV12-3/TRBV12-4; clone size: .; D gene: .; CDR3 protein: CASSLVRRGRGEKPQHF
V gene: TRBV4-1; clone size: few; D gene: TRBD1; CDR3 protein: CASSQPDRGRNQPQHF
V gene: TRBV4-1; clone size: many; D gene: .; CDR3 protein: CASSQVEVAAAFF
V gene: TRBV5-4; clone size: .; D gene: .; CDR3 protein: CASSFPAEVGDTQYF
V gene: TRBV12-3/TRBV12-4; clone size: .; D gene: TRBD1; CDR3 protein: CASSFSGGYSPLHF
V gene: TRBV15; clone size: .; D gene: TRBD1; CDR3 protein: CATSSPGTGRNTEAFF
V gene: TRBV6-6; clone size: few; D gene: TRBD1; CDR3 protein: CASSPGTGGEQYF
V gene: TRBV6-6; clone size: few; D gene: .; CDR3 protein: CASSYRGENEKLFF
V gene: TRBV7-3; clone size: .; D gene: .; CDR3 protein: CASSLTRIPPLFF
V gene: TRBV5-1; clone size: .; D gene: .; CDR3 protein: CASSVGFKDHSPLHF
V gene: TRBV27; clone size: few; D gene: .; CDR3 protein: CASSLSPPGRYEQYF
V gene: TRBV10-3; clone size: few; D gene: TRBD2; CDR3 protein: CAINGDSGDDETQYF
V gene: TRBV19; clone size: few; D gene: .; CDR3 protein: CASSMLLRGTDTQYF
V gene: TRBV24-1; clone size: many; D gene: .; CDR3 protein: CATSDNLGGSGDTQYF
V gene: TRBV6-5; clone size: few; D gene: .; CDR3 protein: CASSYSGAPDYEQYF
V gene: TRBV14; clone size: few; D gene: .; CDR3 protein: CASSPREPTDTQYF
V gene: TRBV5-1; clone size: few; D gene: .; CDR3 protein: CASSADGSNYGYTF
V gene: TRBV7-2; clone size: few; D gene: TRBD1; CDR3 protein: CASSVIQGQGTDTQYF
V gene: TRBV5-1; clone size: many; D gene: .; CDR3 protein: CASSLGRDLGPLAKNIQYF
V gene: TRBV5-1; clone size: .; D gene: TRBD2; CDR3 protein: CASSFERGESGANVLTF
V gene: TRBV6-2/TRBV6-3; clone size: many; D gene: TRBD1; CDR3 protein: CASTDKDRVSSYNEQFF
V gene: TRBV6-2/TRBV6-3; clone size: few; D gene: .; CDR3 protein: CASLLADTQYF
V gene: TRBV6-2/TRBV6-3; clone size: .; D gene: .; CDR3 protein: CASSYGAGGPYNEQFF
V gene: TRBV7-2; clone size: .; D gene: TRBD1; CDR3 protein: CASSLEGTGTDTQYF
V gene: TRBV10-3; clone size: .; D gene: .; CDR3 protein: CAISESASRPAGYTF